This T cell receptor (beta chain) was identified in a study of T cell responses to AZD1222 COVID-19 vaccine. Study details: Analyses pooled second doses at about 4 or about 12 weeks. The study, taken as a whole, reports: Reports say nearly half of spike-specific TCRs go after unmutated variant regions. Just a handful of AZD1222 recipients tested seropositive at baseline. Two AZD1222 doses significantly raised spike-specific TCR breadth and depth over controls.

Comments on this clone: Its antigen is unidentified.

The CDR3 runs 13 residues. Trimming took 6 bases from V and 4 from J, leaving 9 bases between them. The V gene's germline CDR1 is MNHEY and CDR2 SMNVEV (reference sequence). The repertoire was sequenced with immunoSEQ multiplex PCR; TCRdb's copy has only in-frame clones and lacks some. The sample lists about 120,000 clones; 75% to 90% were seen once. The V call is TRBV27, the J call TRBJ2-2; D unresolved. The TCR was taken from an adult in good health. Here the sequenced sample was peripheral blood, taken on day 0 of AZD1222 vaccination. The CDR3 bases are TGTGCCAGCAGCCTACAGTTCACCGGGGAGCTGTTTTTT. Translation gives CASSLQFTGELFF.